This T cell receptor beta chain emerged from a study of OX40 agonist ivuxolimab in advanced cancers. CDR1 is SGDLS and CDR2 is YYNGEE in the germline V gene. CDR3 length: 14 residues. Deletions cut 3 bases from V and 7 bases from J, with 17 bases between. Only in-frame clones appear in the TCRdb table, and some are missing; sequencing was by immunoSEQ multiplex PCR. The table lists approximately 60,000 clones, around 83% of them singletons. The sequencing used CD4+ or CD8+ T cells sorted from blood, collected in a trial of the OX40 agonist ivuxolimab. This receptor was obtained from an adult with an advanced solid tumor such as melanoma, head and neck, liver or kidney cancer. The chain uses TRBV9 and TRBJ2-7, with TRBD2 as a possible D gene (5 bases). CDR3 nucleotides: TGTGCCAGCAGCGCCCGGGCTCTTCGCGGGGAGCAGTACTTC. The encoded protein is CASSARALRGEQYF. The whole variable domain, remainder taken from reference TRBV9 and TRBJ2-7, is DSGVTQTPKHLITATGQRVTLRCSPRSGDLSVYWYQQSLDQGLQFLIQYYNGEERAKGNILERFSAQQFPDLHSELNLSSLELGDSALYFCASSARALRGEQYFGPGTRLTVT.